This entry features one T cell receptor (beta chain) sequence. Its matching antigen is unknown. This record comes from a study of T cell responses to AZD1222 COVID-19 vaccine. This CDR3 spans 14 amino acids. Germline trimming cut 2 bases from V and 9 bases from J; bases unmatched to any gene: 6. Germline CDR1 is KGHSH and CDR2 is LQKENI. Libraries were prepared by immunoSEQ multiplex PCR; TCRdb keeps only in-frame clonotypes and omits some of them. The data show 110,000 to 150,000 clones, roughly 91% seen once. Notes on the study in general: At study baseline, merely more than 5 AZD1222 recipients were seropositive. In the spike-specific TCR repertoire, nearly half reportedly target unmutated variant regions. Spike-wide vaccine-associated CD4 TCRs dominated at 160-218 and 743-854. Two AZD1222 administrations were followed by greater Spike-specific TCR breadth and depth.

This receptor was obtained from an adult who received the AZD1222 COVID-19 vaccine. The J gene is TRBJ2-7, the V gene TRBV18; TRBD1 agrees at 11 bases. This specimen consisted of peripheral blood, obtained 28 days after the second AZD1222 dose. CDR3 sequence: CASSPGTGGTGQYF. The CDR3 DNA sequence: TGTGCCAGCTCACCAGGGACAGGGGGAACGGGGCAGTACTTC.